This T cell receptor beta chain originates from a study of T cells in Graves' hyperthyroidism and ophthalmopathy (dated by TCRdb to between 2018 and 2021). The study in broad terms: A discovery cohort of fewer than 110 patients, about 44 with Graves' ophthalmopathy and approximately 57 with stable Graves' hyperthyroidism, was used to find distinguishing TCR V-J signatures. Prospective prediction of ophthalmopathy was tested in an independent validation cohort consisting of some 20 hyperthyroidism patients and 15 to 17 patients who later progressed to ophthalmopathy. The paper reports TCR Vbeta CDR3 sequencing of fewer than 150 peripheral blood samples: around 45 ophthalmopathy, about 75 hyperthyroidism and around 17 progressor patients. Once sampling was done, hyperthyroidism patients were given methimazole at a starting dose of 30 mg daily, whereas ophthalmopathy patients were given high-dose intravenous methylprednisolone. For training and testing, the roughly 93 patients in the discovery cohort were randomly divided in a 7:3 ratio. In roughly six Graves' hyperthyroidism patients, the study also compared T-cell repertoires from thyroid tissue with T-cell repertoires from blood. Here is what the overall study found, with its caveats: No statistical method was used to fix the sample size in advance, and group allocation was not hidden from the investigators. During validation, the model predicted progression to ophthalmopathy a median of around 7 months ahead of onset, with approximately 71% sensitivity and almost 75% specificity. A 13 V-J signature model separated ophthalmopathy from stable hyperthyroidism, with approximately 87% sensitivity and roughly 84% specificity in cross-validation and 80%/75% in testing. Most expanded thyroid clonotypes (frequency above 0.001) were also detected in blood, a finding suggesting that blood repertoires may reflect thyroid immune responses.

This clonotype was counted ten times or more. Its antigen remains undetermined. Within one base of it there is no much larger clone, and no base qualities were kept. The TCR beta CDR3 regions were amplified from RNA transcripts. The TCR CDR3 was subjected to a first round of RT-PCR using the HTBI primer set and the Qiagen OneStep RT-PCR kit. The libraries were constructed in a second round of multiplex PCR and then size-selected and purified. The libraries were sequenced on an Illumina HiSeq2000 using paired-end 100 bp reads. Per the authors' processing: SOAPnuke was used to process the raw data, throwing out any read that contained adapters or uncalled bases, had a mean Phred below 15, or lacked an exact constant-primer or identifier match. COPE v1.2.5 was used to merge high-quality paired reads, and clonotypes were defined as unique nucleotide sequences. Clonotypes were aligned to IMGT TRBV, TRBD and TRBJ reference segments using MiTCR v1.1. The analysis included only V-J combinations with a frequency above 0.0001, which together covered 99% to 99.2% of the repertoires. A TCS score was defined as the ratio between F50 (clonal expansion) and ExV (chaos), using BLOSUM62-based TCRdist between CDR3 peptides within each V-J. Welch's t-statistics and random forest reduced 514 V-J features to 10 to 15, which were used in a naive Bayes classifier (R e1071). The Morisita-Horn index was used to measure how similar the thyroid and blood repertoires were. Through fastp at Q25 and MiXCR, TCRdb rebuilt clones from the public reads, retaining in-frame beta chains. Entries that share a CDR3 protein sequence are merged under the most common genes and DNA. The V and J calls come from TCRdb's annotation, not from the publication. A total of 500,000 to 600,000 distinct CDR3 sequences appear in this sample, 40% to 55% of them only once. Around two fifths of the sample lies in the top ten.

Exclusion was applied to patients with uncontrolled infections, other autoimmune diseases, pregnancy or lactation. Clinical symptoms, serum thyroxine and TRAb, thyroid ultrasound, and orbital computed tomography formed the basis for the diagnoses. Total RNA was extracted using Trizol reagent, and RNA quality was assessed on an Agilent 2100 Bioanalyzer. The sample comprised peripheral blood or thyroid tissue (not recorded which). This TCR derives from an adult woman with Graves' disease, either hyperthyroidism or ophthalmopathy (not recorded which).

The CDR3 corresponds to CSARGQKNTEAFF. The DNA sequence follows: TGCAGTGCTAGAGGGCAGAAGAACACTGAAGCTTTCTTT. Rearrangement joined TRBV20-1 to TRBJ1-1, with no D gene named confidently. CDR1 and CDR2 are drawn from the germline V gene (reference sequence): DFQATT, SNEGSKA. The CDR3 sequence holds 13 residues, the cysteine and phenylalanine included. The read is trimmed to its CDR3 DNA, 39 bases read in frame from base 1. V and J lose 1 base and 1 base, and a span of 7 bases separates them.